Described below is a single T cell receptor (beta chain) sequence and its context. Its target is not known. Assay used: immunoSEQ multiplex PCR; TCRdb lists only in-frame clones, some missing. There are around 10,000 clones in the sample; roughly 91% occur only once, and approximately 34% lies in the top ten. These data belong to a study of STAT3 mutations in large granular lymphocyte leukemia. Study information: Among longitudinally sequenced T-LGLL patients, roughly half had canonical activating STAT3 mutations detected.

The CDR3 is 11 residues long. V was trimmed by 3 bases and J by 11 bases, leaving 10 bases between them. The germline V gene encodes CDR1 MNHNS and CDR2 SASEGT. Study findings and constraints: In about 30% of the 18 patients, new TCR clonotypes emerged after therapy. Some patients had persisting codominant clonotypes that could mask small clones. In T-cell large granular lymphocyte leukemia, about half of patients showed multiple immunodominant subclonotypes.

The clonotype originates from a man aged 55 to 69 with T-cell large granular lymphocyte leukemia. Some clones in this sample may be carry-over from other donors' samples. The chain joins TRBV6-1 to TRBJ1-1, with unresolved D. Sequencing input: peripheral blood mononuclear cells. The CDR3 loop reads CASSDGYGAFF. The CDR3 DNA sequence: TGTGCCAGCAGTGATGGGTATGGCGCTTTCTTT.